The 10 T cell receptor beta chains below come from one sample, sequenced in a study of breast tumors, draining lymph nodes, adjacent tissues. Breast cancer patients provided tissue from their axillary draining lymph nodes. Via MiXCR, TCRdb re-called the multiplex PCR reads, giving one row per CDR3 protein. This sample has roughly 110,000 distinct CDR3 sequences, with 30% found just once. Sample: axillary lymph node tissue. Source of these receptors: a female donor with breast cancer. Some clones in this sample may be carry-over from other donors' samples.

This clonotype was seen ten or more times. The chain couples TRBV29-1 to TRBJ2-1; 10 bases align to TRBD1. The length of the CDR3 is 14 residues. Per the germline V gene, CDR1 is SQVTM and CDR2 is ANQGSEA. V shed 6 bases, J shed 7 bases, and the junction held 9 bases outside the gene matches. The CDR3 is CSVAGTGEGNEQFF. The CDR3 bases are TGCAGCGTCGCCGGGACAGGGGAAGGAAATGAGCAGTTCTTC.

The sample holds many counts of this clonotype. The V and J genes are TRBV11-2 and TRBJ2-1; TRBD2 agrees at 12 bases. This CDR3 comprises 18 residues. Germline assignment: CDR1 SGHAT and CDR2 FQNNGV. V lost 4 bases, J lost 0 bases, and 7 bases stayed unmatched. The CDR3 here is CASSSETSGRYSYNEQFF. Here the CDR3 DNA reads TGTGCCAGCAGCTCTGAAACTAGCGGGAGGTACTCCTACAATGAGCAGTTCTTC.

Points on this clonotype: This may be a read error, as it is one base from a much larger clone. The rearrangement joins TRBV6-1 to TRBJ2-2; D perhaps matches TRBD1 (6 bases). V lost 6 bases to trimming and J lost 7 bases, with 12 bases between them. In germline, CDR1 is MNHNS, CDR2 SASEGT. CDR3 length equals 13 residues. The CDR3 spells CASRPTGSGELFF. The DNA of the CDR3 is TGTGCCAGCAGACCAACAGGGAGCGGGGAGCTGTTTTTT.

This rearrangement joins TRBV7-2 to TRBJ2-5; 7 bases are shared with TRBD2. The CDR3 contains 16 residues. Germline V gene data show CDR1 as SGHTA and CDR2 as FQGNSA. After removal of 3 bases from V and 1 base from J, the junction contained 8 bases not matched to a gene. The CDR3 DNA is TGTGCCAGCAGCTTGTTAAGGGAGGGCCTCCAAGAGACCCAGTACTTC. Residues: CASSLLREGLQETQYF.

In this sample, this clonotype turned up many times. In DNA, the CDR3 is TGTGCCACCAGCAGTCGGCGGGGACTACCTCAAGAGACCCAGTACTTC. It codes for CATSSRRGLPQETQYF. The genes are TRBV15 and TRBJ2-5; 7 bases map to TRBD2. V was pared by 3 bases and J by 2 bases, with 9 bases of the junction left unmatched. The CDR3 is 16 residues long. Per the germline V gene, CDR1 is LNHNV and CDR2 is YYDKDF (reference sequence).

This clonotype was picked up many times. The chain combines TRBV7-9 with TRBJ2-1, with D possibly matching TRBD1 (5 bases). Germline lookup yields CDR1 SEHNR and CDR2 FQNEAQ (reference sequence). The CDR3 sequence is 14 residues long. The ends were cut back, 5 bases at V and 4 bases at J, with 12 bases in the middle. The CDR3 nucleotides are TGTGCCAGCAGCATATCCTACAGGTACAATGAGCAGTTCTTC. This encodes CASSISYRYNEQFF.

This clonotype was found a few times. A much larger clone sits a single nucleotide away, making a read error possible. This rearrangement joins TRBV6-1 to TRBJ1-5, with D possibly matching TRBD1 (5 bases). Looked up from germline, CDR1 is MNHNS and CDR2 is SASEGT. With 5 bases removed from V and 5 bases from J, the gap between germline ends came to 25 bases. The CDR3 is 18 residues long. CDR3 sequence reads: CASSHTRDFPLTYQPQHF. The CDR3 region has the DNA TGTGCCAGCAGTCATACACGGGACTTTCCGCTGACCTATCAGCCCCAGCATTTT.

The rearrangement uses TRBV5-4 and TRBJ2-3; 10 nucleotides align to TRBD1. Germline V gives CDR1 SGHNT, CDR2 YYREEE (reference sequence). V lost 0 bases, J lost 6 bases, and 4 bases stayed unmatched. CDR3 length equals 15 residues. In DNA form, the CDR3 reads TGTGCCAGCAGCTTGGAGACAGGGGGCATCGATACGCAGTATTTT. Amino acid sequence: CASSLETGGIDTQYF.

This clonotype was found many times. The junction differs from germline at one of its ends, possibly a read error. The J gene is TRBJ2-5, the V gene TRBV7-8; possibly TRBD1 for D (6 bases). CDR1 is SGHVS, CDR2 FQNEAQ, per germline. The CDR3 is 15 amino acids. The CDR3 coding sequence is TGTGCCAGCAGTCCGGGACAAATGTACCAAGAGACCCAGCACTTC. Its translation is CASSPGQMYQETQHF.

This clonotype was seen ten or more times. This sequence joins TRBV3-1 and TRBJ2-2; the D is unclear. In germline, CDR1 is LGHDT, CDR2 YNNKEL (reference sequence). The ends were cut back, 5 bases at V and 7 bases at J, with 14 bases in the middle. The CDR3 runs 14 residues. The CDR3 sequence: CASSLNTPGGELFF. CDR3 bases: TGTGCCAGCAGCTTAAACACCCCCGGCGGGGAGCTGTTTTTT.